This TCR beta chain was observed in a study of T cell changes during pregnancy in multiple sclerosis. Assay used: immunoSEQ multiplex PCR; TCRdb lists only in-frame clones, some missing. The repertoire holds about 40,000 clones, with 75% to 95% as singletons. V lost 4 bases and J lost 3; bases outside the gene matches: 11. Germline V gene lookup returns CDR1 SQVTM and CDR2 ANQGSEA. CDR3 length: 16 residues. V usage is TRBV29-1 and J usage is TRBJ2-1, with TRBD2 matching 8 bases. The clonotype comes from a female donor with multiple sclerosis, enrolled in a pregnancy study. The sequenced sample was CD4+ T cells from peripheral blood mononuclear cells, obtained in the third trimester of pregnancy. The CDR3 here is CSVGTPAGAGYNEQFF. The CDR3 DNA sequence: TGCAGCGTTGGGACCCCAGCGGGAGCTGGCTACAATGAGCAGTTCTTC.